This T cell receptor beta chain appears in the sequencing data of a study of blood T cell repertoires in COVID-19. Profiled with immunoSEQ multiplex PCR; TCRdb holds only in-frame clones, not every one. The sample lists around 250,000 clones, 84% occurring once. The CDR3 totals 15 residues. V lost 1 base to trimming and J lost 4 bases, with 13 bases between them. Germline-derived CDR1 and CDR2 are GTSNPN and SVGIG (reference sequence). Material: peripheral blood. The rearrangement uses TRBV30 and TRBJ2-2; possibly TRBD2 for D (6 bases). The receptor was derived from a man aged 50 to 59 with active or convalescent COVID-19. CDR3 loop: CAWSALIAATGELFF. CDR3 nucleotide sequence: TGTGCCTGGAGTGCCTTGATAGCGGCCACCGGGGAGCTGTTTTTT.